This note documents a single TCR beta chain sequence. This clonotype was counted only a few times. Its antigen is not yet known. No base-level quality is on record; no much larger clone is a single base apart. TCR beta VDJ combination and CDR3 sequence profiling used genomic DNA as the template. An Illumina HiSeq 2000 was used for TCR repertoire sequencing. On the authors' methods: TRBV/TRBJ rearrangement plots, CDR3 size and DJ length profiles, and Simpson's diversity index were used to assess repertoires. Whichever DNA sequence was most abundant in the deep sequencing data was defined as the immunodominant clone. CDR3 amino acid sequences were screened for sharing across subjects and were compared with published repertoires and the VDJdb database. TCRdb reran the public reads through fastp at Q25 and MiXCR, keeping productive beta chains. Each entry merges the rows of one CDR3 protein and shows their most common DNA and genes. TCRdb, rather than the study authors, made the V and J calls. The sample yields 35,000 to 50,000 distinct CDR3 sequences; approximately 71% were counted once. Jointly, the top ten make up under 25% of the sample.

This entry belongs to a study of CD8+CD57+ T cells in acquired aplastic anemia (dated by TCRdb to 2017 to 2018). Regarding the study in general: On average, sorted CD4+ and CD8+ cells yielded 3 to 4 ug of extracted DNA, with a range of about 0.18 to 30 ug. For healthy donor samples, the average read count was about 9.9 million for CD4+ cells and roughly 11 million for CD8+ cells. Broad study findings and their caveats: CD8+ Simpson's diversity did not differ significantly between patients and healthy controls (P=0.060). Although 25 to 30 CD8+ CDR3 sequences were shared by patients and controls, these sequences appeared highly expressed in patients and within the immunodominant clones of patients.

The germline V gene gives CDR1 as KGHDR and CDR2 as SFDVKD. Cut back by 9 bases and 3 bases, the V and J ends lie 14 bases apart. The CDR3 runs 13 amino acids, cysteine and phenylalanine included. Only CDR3 DNA is held: 39 bases, read in frame from base 1. In this study, sorted CD4+ and CD8+ T cells from the blood of healthy subjects and of severe aplastic anemia patients had their TCR repertoires deep-sequenced. Ficoll-Paque density gradient centrifugation was used to isolate peripheral blood mononuclear cells. Before DNA was extracted, CD4+ and CD8+ T cells were sorted using either FACS or magnetic beads.

The sequence derives from a human donor in good health, serving as a control. Sequenced material: sorted CD4+, CD8+, or CD8+CD57+ T cells (not recorded which) from PBMCs. The sequence links TRBV24-1 to TRBJ2-7; a weak D assignment points to TRBD2 (6 bases agree). The CDR3 region: CATSTGGGYEQYF. The DNA is TGTGCCACCTCGACCGGGGGAGGCTACGAGCAGTACTTC.